These T cell receptor beta chains were read from a single sample in a study of shared clonotypes between healthy human individuals. Profiling relied on immunoSEQ multiplex PCR, and the TCRdb table lists in-frame clones only, not all of them. The data contain around 1.9 million clones, more than 85% of them seen just once; the ten biggest clones take up under 2%. The specimen sequenced was naive CD8+ T cells from PBMCs. The receptor set was obtained from a man aged 18 to 30 in good health. Some clones in this sample may be carry-over from other donors' samples. Each CDR3 is given with its conserved first and last residue. D genes are given only for firm matches.

V: TRBV28; J: TRBJ2-1; D: TRBD2; CDR3: CASSQVLGTSGYDEQFF; DNA: TGTGCCAGCAGCCAAGTTCTTGGGACTAGCGGCTATGATGAGCAGTTCTTC
V: TRBV2; J: TRBJ2-1; D: NA; CDR3: CASSEGFSYNEQFF; DNA: TGTGCCAGCAGTGAGGGCTTCTCCTACAATGAGCAGTTCTTC
V: TRBV28; J: TRBJ2-7; D: NA; CDR3: CASSLMVGNVFSYEQYF; DNA: TGTGCCAGCAGTTTAATGGTGGGGAACGTATTTTCCTACGAGCAGTACTTC
V: TRBV4-3; J: TRBJ1-1; D: NA; CDR3: CASSQETGPNTEAFF; DNA: TGCGCCAGCAGCCAAGAGACAGGCCCGAACACTGAAGCTTTCTTT
V: TRBV27; J: TRBJ2-1; D: TRBD1; CDR3: CASSFPTGLYNEQFF; DNA: TGTGCCAGCAGTTTTCCGACAGGGCTCTACAATGAGCAGTTCTTC
V: TRBV5-4; J: TRBJ1-2; D: TRBD1; CDR3: CASSLGTGEYGYTF; DNA: TGTGCCAGCAGCTTGGGGACAGGGGAATATGGCTACACCTTC
V: TRBV27; J: TRBJ2-7; D: TRBD2; CDR3: CASSFSSGTFSYEQYF; DNA: TGTGCCAGCAGTTTCTCTAGCGGAACCTTCTCCTACGAGCAGTACTTC
V: TRBV15; J: TRBJ1-5; D: NA; CDR3: CATTRWGGQPQHF; DNA: TGTGCCACCACCCGGTGGGGAGGACAGCCCCAGCATTTT
V: TRBV27; J: TRBJ2-7; D: NA; CDR3: CASSFQGSSYEQYF; DNA: TGTGCCAGCAGTTTCCAGGGGAGCTCCTACGAGCAGTACTTC
V: TRBV29-1; J: TRBJ2-3; D: NA; CDR3: CSVEGSEGEGDTQYF; DNA: TGCAGCGTGGAGGGGAGCGAGGGAGAGGGAGATACGCAGTATTTT
V: TRBV6-5; J: TRBJ1-1; D: NA; CDR3: CASSYSRGNTEAFF; DNA: TGTGCCAGCAGTTACTCGAGGGGTAACACTGAAGCTTTCTTT
V: TRBV7-3; J: TRBJ2-1; D: TRBD2; CDR3: CASSPLAGVYNEQFF; DNA: TGTGCCAGCAGCCCTCTGGCGGGAGTTTACAATGAGCAGTTCTTC
V: TRBV2; J: TRBJ2-3; D: NA; CDR3: CASTLRGTLADTQYF; DNA: TGTGCCAGCACCCTAAGGGGGACTTTGGCAGATACGCAGTATTTT
V: TRBV16; J: TRBJ2-6; D: NA; CDR3: CASSQGSGANVLTF; DNA: TGTGCCAGCAGCCAGGGCTCTGGGGCCAACGTCCTGACTTTC
V: TRBV9; J: TRBJ2-3; D: TRBD2; CDR3: CASSVSGTSGRTDTQYF; DNA: TGTGCCAGCAGCGTTTCAGGGACTAGCGGGAGAACAGATACGCAGTATTTT
V: TRBV28; J: TRBJ2-7; D: TRBD1; CDR3: CASSPDRGSYEQYF; DNA: TGTGCCAGCAGTCCAGACAGGGGGTCCTACGAGCAGTACTTC
V: TRBV14; J: TRBJ2-7; D: NA; CDR3: CASSPFDSYEQYF; DNA: TGTGCCAGCAGCCCCTTTGACAGCTACGAGCAGTACTTC